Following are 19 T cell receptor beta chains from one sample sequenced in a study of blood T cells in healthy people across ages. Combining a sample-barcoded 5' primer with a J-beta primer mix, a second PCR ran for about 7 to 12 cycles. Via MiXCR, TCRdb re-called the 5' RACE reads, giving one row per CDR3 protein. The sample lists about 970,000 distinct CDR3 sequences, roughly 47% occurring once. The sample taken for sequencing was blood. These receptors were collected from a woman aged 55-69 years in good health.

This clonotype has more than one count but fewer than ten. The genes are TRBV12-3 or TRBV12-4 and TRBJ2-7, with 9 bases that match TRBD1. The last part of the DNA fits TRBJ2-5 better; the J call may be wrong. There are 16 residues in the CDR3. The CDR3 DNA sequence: TGTGCCAGCAGTAGAGCCGGGACAGGGATTGTCGAGACCCAGTACTTC. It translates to CASSRAGTGIVETQYF.

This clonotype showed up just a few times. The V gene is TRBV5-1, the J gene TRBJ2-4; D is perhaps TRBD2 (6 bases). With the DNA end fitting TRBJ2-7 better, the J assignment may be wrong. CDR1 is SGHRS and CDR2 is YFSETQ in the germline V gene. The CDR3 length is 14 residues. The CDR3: CASTRVWGVYEQYF. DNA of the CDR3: TGCGCCAGCACCCGAGTGTGGGGGGTCTACGAGCAGTACTTC.

CDR3 in DNA: TGTGCCAGCAGCCAAAGGGGGCCTGGGGCCAACGTCCTGACTTTC. Encoded protein: CASSQRGPGANVLTF. The genes are TRBV3-1 and TRBJ2-6, with 7 bases aligning to TRBD1. Trimming took 2 bases from V and 2 from J; bases not matched to a gene: 0. Germline assignment: CDR1 LGHDT and CDR2 YNNKEL (reference sequence). CDR3 length: 15 residues.

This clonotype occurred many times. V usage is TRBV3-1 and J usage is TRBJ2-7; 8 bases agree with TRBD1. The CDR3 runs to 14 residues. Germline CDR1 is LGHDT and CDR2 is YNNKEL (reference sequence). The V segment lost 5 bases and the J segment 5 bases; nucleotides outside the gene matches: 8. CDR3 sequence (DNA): TGTGCCAGCAGCTTTCGGACAGGGAGTGACGAGCAGTACTTC. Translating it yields CASSFRTGSDEQYF.

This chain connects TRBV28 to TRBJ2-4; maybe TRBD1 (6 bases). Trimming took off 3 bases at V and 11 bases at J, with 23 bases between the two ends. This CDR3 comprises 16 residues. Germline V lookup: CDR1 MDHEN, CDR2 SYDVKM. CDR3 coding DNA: TGTGCCAGCAGTTTTCTGGGACATGGGGGAGTAGTGGTTCAGTACTTC. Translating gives CASSFLGHGGVVVQYF.

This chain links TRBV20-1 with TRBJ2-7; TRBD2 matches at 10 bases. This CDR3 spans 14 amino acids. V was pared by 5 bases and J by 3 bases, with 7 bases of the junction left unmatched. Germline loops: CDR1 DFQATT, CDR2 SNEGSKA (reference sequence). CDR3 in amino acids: CSALGGTSVYEQYF. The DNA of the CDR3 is TGCAGTGCTCTAGGCGGGACTAGCGTCTACGAGCAGTACTTC.

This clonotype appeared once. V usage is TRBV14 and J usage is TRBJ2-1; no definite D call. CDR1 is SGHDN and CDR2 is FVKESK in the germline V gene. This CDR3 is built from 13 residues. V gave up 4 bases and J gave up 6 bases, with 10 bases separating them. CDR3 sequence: CASSPRYSNEQFF. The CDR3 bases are TGTGCCAGCAGCCCCCGGTACAGCAATGAGCAGTTCTTC. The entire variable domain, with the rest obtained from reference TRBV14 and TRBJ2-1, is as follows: EAGVTQFPSHSVIEKGQTVTLRCDPISGHDNLYWYRRVMGKEIKFLLHFVKESKQDESGMPNNRFLAERTGGTYSTLKVQPAELEDSGVYFCASSPRYSNEQFFGPGTRLTVL.

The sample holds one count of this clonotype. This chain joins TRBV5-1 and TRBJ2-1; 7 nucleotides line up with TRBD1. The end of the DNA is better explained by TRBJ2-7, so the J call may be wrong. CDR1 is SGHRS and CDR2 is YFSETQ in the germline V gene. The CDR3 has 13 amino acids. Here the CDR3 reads CASSDRQGYEQYF. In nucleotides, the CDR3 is TGCGCCAGCAGCGACCGACAGGGCTACGAGCAGTACTTC.

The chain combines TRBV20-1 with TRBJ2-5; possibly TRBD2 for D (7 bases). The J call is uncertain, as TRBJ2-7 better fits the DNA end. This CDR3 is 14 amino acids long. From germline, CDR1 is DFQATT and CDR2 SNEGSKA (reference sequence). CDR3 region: CSAPPKEGGYEQYF. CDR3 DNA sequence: TGCAGTGCTCCCCCCAAAGAGGGGGGGTACGAGCAGTACTTC.

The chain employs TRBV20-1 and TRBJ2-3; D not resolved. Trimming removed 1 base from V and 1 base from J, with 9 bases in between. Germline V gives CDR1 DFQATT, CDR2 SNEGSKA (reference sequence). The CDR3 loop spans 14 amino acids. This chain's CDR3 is CSARGDLGTDTQYF. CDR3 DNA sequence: TGCAGTGCTAGAGGGGATCTCGGCACAGATACGCAGTATTTT.

CDR3 sequence (DNA): TGTGCCAGCTGGGGGTGGACTAGCGGGAGCTCCTACGAGCAGTACTTC. Translated: CASWGWTSGSSYEQYF. This sequence joins TRBV6-5 and TRBJ2-7; TRBD2 matches 13 bases. The ends lost 8 bases at V and 0 bases at J; junction bases unmatched: 7. The germline gives CDR1 MNHEY, CDR2 SVGAGI. The CDR3 has 16 amino acids.

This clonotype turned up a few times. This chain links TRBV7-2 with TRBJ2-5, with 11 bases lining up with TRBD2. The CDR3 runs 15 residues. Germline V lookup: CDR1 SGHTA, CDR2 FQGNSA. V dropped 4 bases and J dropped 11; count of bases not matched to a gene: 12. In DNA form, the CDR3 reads TGTGCCAGCAGCTCGGGACTAGCGGATTATTCTGAGCAGTACTTC. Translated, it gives CASSSGLADYSEQYF. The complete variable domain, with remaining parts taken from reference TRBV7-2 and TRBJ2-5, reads GAGVSQSPSNKVTEKGKDVELRCDPISGHTALYWYRQSLGQGLEFLIYFQGNSAPDKSGLPSDRFSAERTGGSVSTLTIQRTQQEDSAVYLCASSSGLADYSEQYFGPGTRLLVL.

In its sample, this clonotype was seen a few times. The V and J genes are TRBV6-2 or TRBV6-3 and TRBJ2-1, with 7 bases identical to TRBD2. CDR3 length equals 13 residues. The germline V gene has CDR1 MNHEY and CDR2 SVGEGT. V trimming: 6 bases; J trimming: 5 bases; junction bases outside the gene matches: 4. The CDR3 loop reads CASRITSDNEQFF. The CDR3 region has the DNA TGTGCCAGCAGGATTACTAGCGACAATGAGCAGTTCTTC.

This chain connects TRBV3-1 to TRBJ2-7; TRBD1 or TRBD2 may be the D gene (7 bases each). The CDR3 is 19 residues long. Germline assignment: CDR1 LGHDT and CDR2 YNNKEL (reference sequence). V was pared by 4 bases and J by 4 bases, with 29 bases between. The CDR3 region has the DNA TGTGCCAGCAGCCTAGAGGGACAGTTCCTTATCAGACTAGCTTACGAGCAGTACTTC. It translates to CASSLEGQFLIRLAYEQYF.

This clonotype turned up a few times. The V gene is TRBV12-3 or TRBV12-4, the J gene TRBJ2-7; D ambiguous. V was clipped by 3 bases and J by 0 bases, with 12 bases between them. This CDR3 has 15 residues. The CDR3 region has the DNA TGTGCCAGCAGTTTCGGCGGTATACACTCCTACGAGCAGTACTTC. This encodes CASSFGGIHSYEQYF.

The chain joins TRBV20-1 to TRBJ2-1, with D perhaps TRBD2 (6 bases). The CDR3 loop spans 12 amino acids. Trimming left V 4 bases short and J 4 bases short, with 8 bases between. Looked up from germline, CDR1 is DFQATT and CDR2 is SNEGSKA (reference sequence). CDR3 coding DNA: TGCAGTGCTACCGGGACTTACAATGAGCAGTTCTTC. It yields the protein CSATGTYNEQFF.

The CDR3 spells CSAPGLAEVYNEQFF. For the CDR3, the DNA is TGCAGTGCCCCGGGGCTAGCAGAAGTCTACAATGAGCAGTTCTTC. The genes are TRBV20-1 and TRBJ2-1, with D possibly called TRBD1 or TRBD2 (5 bases each). Trimming cost V 6 bases and J 3 bases, with 18 bases left between them. This CDR3 is built from 15 residues. Germline V gene sequence: CDR1 DFQATT, CDR2 SNEGSKA (reference sequence).

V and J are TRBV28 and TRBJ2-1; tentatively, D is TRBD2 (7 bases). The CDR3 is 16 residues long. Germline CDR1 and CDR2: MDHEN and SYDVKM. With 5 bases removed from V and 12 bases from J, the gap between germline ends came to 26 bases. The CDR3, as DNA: TGTGCCAGCAGTCCCCCGCAACAGGGAGGGCGTCGGGCGCAGTTCTTC. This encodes CASSPPQQGGRRAQFF.

The CDR3 bases are TGCAGCGGCGGAGTTACCGAAGAGACCCAGTACTTC. This sequence encodes CSGGVTEETQYF. The chain uses TRBV29-1 and TRBJ2-5; no clear D. This CDR3 contains 12 residues. Germline values: CDR1 SQVTM, CDR2 ANQGSEA. Deletions cut 7 bases from V and 3 bases from J, with 12 bases between.